Sequencing of this T cell receptor beta chain was carried out in a study of monozygotic twins with inflammatory bowel disease. Study results and limitations: Part of the variability in patient repertoires may have come from differing immunosuppressive treatments. Between concordant and discordant twins, repertoire similarity failed to differ, a result that limited power may explain.

Comments on this clonotype: Its target is unknown.

CDR1 is MNHNS, CDR2 SASEGT, per germline. The CDR3 totals 14 residues. TCRdb derives one entry per CDR3 protein from the 5' RACE reads, leaving out DNA. The specimen's table records a few hundred thousand distinct CDR3 sequences. This receptor was taken from a human donor with ulcerative colitis or Crohn's disease, or a healthy co-twin of an affected twin (not recorded which). V is TRBV6-1 and J is TRBJ1-3; with no DNA, the TCRdb D assignment of TRBD1 cannot be verified. Sequenced material: blood. The CDR3 sequence: CASTRQGAGNTIYF.